These 19 T cell receptor beta chains originate from one sample sequenced in a study of T cell repertoires in cytomegalovirus infection. A single record per CDR3 protein comes from TCRdb applying MiXCR to the reads. The repertoire holds approximately 500,000 distinct CDR3 sequences, with 26% as singletons. The sequenced sample was PBMCs. These receptors were taken from a human donor in good health (CMV status not recorded). Some clones in this sample may be carry-over from other donors' samples.

The V and J genes are TRBV6-2 or TRBV6-3 and TRBJ2-1; unclear D gene. Between the trimmed V and J ends, which lost 8 bases and 9 bases, there was a span of 14 bases. The CDR3 is 12 residues long. Germline CDR1 reads MNHEY; CDR2 reads SVGEGT. CDR3 region: CASQRATGEQFF. The CDR3 nucleotides read TGTGCCAGCCAACGAGCCACGGGTGAGCAGTTCTTC.

The V and J genes are TRBV14 and TRBJ2-7; D gene uncertain. V was trimmed by 5 bases and J by 1 base, leaving 9 bases between them. The CDR3 runs 13 residues. The germline V gene encodes CDR1 SGHDN and CDR2 FVKESK. CDR3: CASSYQPSYEQYV. The CDR3 nucleotides read TGTGCCAGCAGCTACCAACCTTCCTACGAGCAGTACGTC.

Comment on this clonotype: At one of its ends the junction is not consistent with the germline gene, which may arise from a read error. The rearrangement uses TRBV2 and TRBJ2-2, with 7 positions matching TRBD2. CDR1 and CDR2 from the germline V gene are SNHLY and FYNNEI. The CDR3 has 15 amino acids. CDR3 bases: TGTACCAGCACTGGAGCGGGACCGAATTACGGGGAGCTGTTTTTT. This codes for CTSTGAGPNYGELFF.

The rearrangement links TRBV28 to TRBJ2-7, with TRBD2 matching over 11 bases. V lost 6 bases and J lost 9; bases outside the gene matches: 16. Per the germline V gene, CDR1 is MDHEN and CDR2 is SYDVKM. The CDR3 sequence is 16 residues long. The CDR3 loop reads CASSSHSGLAVHGQYV. The CDR3 coding sequence is TGTGCCAGCAGCAGTCATTCGGGACTAGCGGTCCATGGGCAGTACGTC.

This clonotype has only a few counts. The V call is TRBV11-3, the J call TRBJ2-5, with 10 bases identical to TRBD1. V lost 3 bases, J lost 5 bases, and 6 bases stayed unmatched. Germline V gives CDR1 SGHNT, CDR2 YENEEA. The CDR3 length is 15 residues. CDR3 DNA sequence: TGTGCCAGCAGCTTGGGACAGGGGCAAGGGGAGACCCAGTACTTC. Its protein product is CASSLGQGQGETQYF. The full variable domain, its missing parts supplied by reference TRBV11-3 and TRBJ2-5, is EAGVVQSPRYKIIEKKQPVAFWCNPISGHNTLYWYLQNLGQGPELLIRYENEEAVDDSQLPKDRFSAERLKGVDSTLKIQPAELGDSAVYLCASSLGQGQGETQYFGPGTRLLVL.

This clonotype was observed a few times. This sequence joins TRBV12-3 or TRBV12-4 and TRBJ2-5; TRBD1 agrees at 7 bases. Trimming took 5 bases from V and 5 from J; bases not matched to a gene: 8. The length of the CDR3 is 14 residues. The CDR3 nucleotides read TGTGCCAGCAGTAGACAGGGTCGGGGTGAGACCCAGTACTTC. Its protein is CASSRQGRGETQYF.

This chain's CDR3 is CAISEVEETQYF. The CDR3, as DNA: TGTGCCATCAGTGAGGTGGAAGAGACCCAGTACTTC. This chain connects TRBV10-3 to TRBJ2-5; D remains unclear. This CDR3 has 12 amino acids. Deletions cut 2 bases from V and 3 bases from J, with 4 bases between. Germline CDR1 reads ENHRY; CDR2 reads SYGVKD.

A few counts support this clonotype. CDR3 sequence: CASSPPREKQETQYF. As DNA, the CDR3 is TGCGCCAGCAGCCCCCCCCGGGAGAAACAAGAGACCCAGTACTTC. The chain couples TRBV5-1 to TRBJ2-5; possible D gene TRBD2, 6 bases. V was trimmed by 4 bases and J by 2 bases, leaving 15 bases between them. Germline lookup yields CDR1 SGHRS and CDR2 YFSETQ. This CDR3 contains 15 residues.

This clonotype was found a few times. The chain links TRBV7-2 to TRBJ1-6; possibly TRBD1 for D (5 bases). The CDR3 is 16 amino acids. V shed 0 bases and J shed 6 bases, with 12 bases lying between them. Germline CDR1 reads SGHTA; CDR2 reads FQGNSA. CDR3 in amino acids: CASSLAGTAGNSPLHF. The CDR3 nucleotides read TGTGCCAGCAGCTTAGCAGGGACCGCCGGTAATTCACCCCTCCACTTT. The whole variable domain, remainder taken from reference TRBV7-2 and TRBJ1-6, is GAGVSQSPSNKVTEKGKDVELRCDPISGHTALYWYRQSLGQGLEFLIYFQGNSAPDKSGLPSDRFSAERTGGSVSTLTIQRTQQEDSAVYLCASSLAGTAGNSPLHFGNGTRLTVT.

The rearrangement uses TRBV20-1 and TRBJ2-1; 11 nucleotides match TRBD2. The CDR3 is made up of 14 amino acids. The V and J ends lost 4 bases and 5 bases, in that order; junction bases with no gene match: 4. CDR1 and CDR2 (germline): DFQATT, SNEGSKA (reference sequence). The CDR3 sequence: CSAKLAGADNEQFF. CDR3 nucleotide sequence: TGCAGTGCTAAACTAGCGGGAGCCGACAATGAGCAGTTCTTC.

This clonotype was observed a handful of times. The rearrangement joins TRBV6-1 to TRBJ2-7; 7 positions match TRBD1. The length of the CDR3 is 13 residues. CDR1 MNHNS and CDR2 SASEGT come from the germline V gene. V gave up 2 bases and J gave up 3 bases; unmatched junction bases: 1. The CDR3 coding sequence is TGTGCCAGCAGTGAAAGGGACAGCTACGAGCAGTACGTC. Translating gives CASSERDSYEQYV.

This rearrangement joins TRBV18 to TRBJ1-4; the match to TRBD1 covers 8 bases. CDR3 length equals 22 residues. J gave up 0 bases and V 1 base, and 19 bases lay outside the gene matches. Germline loops: CDR1 KGHSH, CDR2 LQKENI. In DNA form, the CDR3 reads TGTGCCAGCTCACCACGGCCCTTAAGAGAATGGACAGGGAAGGCAACTAATGAAAAACTGTTTTTT. It is translated as CASSPRPLREWTGKATNEKLFF.

V usage is TRBV28 and J usage is TRBJ1-2, with a possible D match to TRBD1 (6 bases). V was clipped by 3 bases and J by 0 bases, with 11 bases between them. The CDR3 is made up of 15 amino acids. Germline V gene data show CDR1 as MDHEN and CDR2 as SYDVKM. This chain's CDR3 is CASSFYDRSNYGYTF. CDR3 coding DNA: TGTGCCAGCAGTTTCTATGACAGGTCTAACTATGGCTACACCTTC.

This clonotype showed up many times. CDR3 nucleotide sequence: TGTGCCAGCAGCTTAGAGGCAGGGGGCTATCAGCCCCAGCATTTT. Protein: CASSLEAGGYQPQHF. The chain has TRBV7-2 and TRBJ1-5, with 8 bases aligning to TRBD1. This CDR3 is 15 amino acids long. Germline CDR1 reads SGHTA; CDR2 reads FQGNSA. Trimming removed 1 base from V and 5 bases from J; junction bases left unmatched: 4.

This clonotype was recorded once. The rearrangement uses TRBV6-2 or TRBV6-3 and TRBJ2-7; D possibly matches TRBD1 or TRBD2 (5 bases each). The CDR3 covers 15 residues. The germline V gene has CDR1 MNHEY and CDR2 SVGEGT. V lost 2 bases and J 0 bases, leaving 11 bases between the germline ends. The CDR3 sequence: CASSYGTGSSYEQYF. The CDR3 DNA follows: TGTGCCAGCAGTTACGGGACGGGAAGCTCCTACGAGCAGTACTTC.

This clonotype occurred many times. The J gene is TRBJ2-1, the V gene TRBV7-2, with TRBD2 matching 9 bases. The CDR3 has 15 amino acids. The germline V gene encodes CDR1 SGHTA and CDR2 FQGNSA. V was pared by 5 bases and J by 9 bases, with 11 bases of the junction left unmatched. The CDR3 spells CASSPGTSPWAEQFF. The CDR3 region has the DNA TGTGCCAGCAGCCCCGGGACTAGCCCTTGGGCTGAGCAGTTCTTC.

The chain carries TRBV6-6 and TRBJ1-2, with D unclear. Germline V lookup: CDR1 MNHNY, CDR2 SVGAGI (reference sequence). V was trimmed by 7 bases and J by 2 bases, leaving 14 bases between them. The CDR3 is made up of 14 amino acids. CDR3 sequence (DNA): TGTGCCAGCATGACCCCCCTCTACAACTATGGCTACACCTTC. Protein product: CASMTPLYNYGYTF.

The chain carries TRBV7-9 and TRBJ2-1; tentative D call: TRBD2 (7 bases). V lost 3 bases and J lost 2, with 14 bases in between. The CDR3 runs 16 residues. The germline V gene encodes CDR1 SEHNR and CDR2 FQNEAQ (reference sequence). CDR3 residues: CASSFRGARTYNEQFF. CDR3 DNA sequence: TGTGCCAGCAGCTTTCGGGGGGCCCGCACCTACAATGAGCAGTTCTTC.

This clonotype has more than one count but fewer than ten. V gene TRBV4-1 combines with J gene TRBJ1-4; D might be TRBD1 (5 bases). CDR1 and CDR2 (germline): MGHRA, YSYEKL. The CDR3 extends over 16 amino acids. The V end was cut by 0 bases, the J end by 3 bases, with 11 bases between. DNA for the CDR3: TGCGCCAGCAGCCAAGATCAGGCAGGGTCTAATGAAAAACTGTTTTTT. This translates into CASSQDQAGSNEKLFF.